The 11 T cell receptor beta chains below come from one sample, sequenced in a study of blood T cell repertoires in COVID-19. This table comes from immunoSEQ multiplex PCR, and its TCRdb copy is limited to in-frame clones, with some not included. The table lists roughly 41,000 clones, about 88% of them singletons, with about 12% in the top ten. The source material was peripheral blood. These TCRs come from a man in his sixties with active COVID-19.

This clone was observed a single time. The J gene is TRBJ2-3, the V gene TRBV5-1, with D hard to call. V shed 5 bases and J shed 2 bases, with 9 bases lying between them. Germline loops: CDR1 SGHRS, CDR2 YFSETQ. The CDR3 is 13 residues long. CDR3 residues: CASRFSNTDTQYF. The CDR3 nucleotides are TGCGCCAGCAGGTTTAGCAACACAGATACGCAGTATTTT.

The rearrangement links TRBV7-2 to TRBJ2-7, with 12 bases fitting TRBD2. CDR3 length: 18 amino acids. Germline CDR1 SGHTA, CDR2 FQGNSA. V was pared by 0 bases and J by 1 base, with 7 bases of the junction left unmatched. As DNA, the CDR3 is TGTGCCAGCAGCTTAGCGACTAGCGGGAGTGGTTCTTCCTACGAGCAGTACTTC. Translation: CASSLATSGSGSSYEQYF. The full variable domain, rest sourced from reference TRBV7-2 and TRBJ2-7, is GAGVSQSPSNKVTEKGKDVELRCDPISGHTALYWYRQSLGQGLEFLIYFQGNSAPDKSGLPSDRFSAERTGGSVSTLTIQRTQQEDSAVYLCASSLATSGSGSSYEQYFGPGTRLTVT.

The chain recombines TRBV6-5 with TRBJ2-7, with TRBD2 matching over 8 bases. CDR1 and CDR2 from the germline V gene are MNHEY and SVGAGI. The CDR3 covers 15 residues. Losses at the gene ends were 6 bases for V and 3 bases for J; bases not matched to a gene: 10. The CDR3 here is CASSATGLGDYEQYF. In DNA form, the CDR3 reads TGTGCCAGCAGCGCAACGGGACTAGGGGACTACGAGCAGTACTTC.

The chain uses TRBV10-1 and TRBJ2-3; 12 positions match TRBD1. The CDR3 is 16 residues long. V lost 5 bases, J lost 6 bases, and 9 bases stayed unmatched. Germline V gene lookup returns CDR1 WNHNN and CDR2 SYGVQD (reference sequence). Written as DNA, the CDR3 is TGCGCCAGCAGTCCCAAAGGGACAGGGGGCAAGGATACGCAGTATTTT. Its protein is CASSPKGTGGKDTQYF.

The CDR3, as DNA: TGTGCCTGGAGTGTTGGGGGCAGGCTACTAGGGACCCAGTACTTC. Translated: CAWSVGGRLLGTQYF. The chain is built from TRBV30 and TRBJ2-5; D might be TRBD1 (6 bases). Germline V gene sequence: CDR1 GTSNPN, CDR2 SVGIG (reference sequence). Trimming left V 0 bases short and J 7 bases short, with 18 bases between. The CDR3 is 15 residues long.

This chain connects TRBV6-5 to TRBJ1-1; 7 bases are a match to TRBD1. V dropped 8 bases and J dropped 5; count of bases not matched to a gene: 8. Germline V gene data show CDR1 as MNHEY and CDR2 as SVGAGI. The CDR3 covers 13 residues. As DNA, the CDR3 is TGTGCCAGCCTACAGGGGATCGGGACTGAAGCTTTCTTT. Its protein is CASLQGIGTEAFF.

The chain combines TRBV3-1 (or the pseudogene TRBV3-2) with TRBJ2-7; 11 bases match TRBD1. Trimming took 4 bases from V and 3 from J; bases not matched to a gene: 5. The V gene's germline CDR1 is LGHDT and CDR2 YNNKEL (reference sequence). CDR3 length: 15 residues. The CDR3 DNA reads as TGTGCCAGCAGCCGCTCCGGGACAGGGGGCTACGAGCAGTACTTC. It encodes CASSRSGTGGYEQYF.

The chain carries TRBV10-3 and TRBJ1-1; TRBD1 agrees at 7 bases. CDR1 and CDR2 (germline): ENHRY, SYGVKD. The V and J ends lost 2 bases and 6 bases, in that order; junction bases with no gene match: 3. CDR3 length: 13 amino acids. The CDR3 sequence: CAISERGTAEAFF. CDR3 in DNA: TGTGCCATCAGTGAGCGGGGGACAGCTGAAGCTTTCTTT.

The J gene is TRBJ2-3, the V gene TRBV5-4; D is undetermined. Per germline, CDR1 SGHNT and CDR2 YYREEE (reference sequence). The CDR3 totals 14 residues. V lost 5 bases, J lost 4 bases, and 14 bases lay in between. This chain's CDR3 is CASRRDFSPDTQYF. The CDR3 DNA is TGTGCCAGCAGGAGAGACTTCTCCCCAGATACGCAGTATTTT.

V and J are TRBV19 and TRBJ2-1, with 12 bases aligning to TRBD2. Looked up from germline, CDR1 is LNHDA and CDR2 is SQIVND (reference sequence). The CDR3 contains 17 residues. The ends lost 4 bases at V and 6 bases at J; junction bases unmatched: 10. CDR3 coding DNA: TGTGCCAGTAGTACGAGCCAACTAGCGGGAGGAGGCAATGAGCAGTTCTTC. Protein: CASSTSQLAGGGNEQFF.

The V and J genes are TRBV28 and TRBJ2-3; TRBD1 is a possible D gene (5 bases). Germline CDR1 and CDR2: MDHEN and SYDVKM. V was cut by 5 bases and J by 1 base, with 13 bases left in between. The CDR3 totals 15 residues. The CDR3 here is CASSGRTFGTDTQYF. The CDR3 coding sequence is TGTGCCAGCAGTGGACGGACATTCGGCACAGATACGCAGTATTTT.